Sequencing of this T cell receptor beta chain was carried out in a study of T cell responses to AZD1222 COVID-19 vaccine. Across the whole study: The study pooled second doses at about 4 or about 12 weeks.

Findings of the study overall: Vaccine-associated CD4 TCRs ranged over spike, dominating at 160-218 and 743-854. Clonal diversity was possibly underestimated, and the donors were mostly white British, with more females. Just 5 to 7 AZD1222 recipients were seropositive at baseline.

The data were produced by immunoSEQ multiplex PCR, yet TCRdb's version contains in-frame clones alone and is incomplete. The table has about 130,000 clones, 80% to 90% seen once. Trimming cost V 6 bases and J 7 bases; bases outside gene matches: 6. CDR3 size: 14 residues. CDR1 is LNHDA and CDR2 is SQIVND in the germline V gene (reference sequence). About this clone: The target antigen is unknown.

This sequence joins TRBV19 and TRBJ1-4; 9 bases fit TRBD1. The clonotype comes from an adult in good health. Sequencing was performed on peripheral blood, taken on day 0 of AZD1222 vaccination. The CDR3 loop reads CASRPQGASEKLFF. The CDR3, as DNA: TGTGCCAGTAGGCCACAGGGGGCGAGTGAAAAACTGTTTTTT. Together with reference TRBV19 and TRBJ1-4, the CDR3 gives the full variable domain: DGGITQSPKYLFRKEGQNVTLSCEQNLNHDAMYWYRQDPGQGLRLIYYSQIVNDFQKGDIAEGYSVSREKKESFPLTVTSAQKNPTAFYLCASRPQGASEKLFFGSGTQLSVL.